Listed below are T cell receptor beta chains from one sample, sequenced in a study of shared clonotypes between healthy human individuals. Generated by immunoSEQ multiplex PCR, the TCRdb table keeps only in-frame clones and is missing some. Here the sample spans about 680,000 clones, around 78% being singletons. The sample consisted of memory CD4+ T cells sorted from blood. These receptors all come from a woman aged 25 to 45 in good health. The CDR3 runs from the conserved cysteine through the conserved F or W. D genes are given only for firm matches. Some rows mark clone size as missing; the rest say once, few, many or name a class of expanded clone.

V	size	J	D	DNA	CDR3
TRBV5-1	-	TRBJ1-3	-	TGCGCCAGCAGCGCGGGGGTAGAGGGAAACACCATATATTTT	CASSAGVEGNTIYF
TRBV28	-	TRBJ1-1	-	TGTGCCACCGAGGGTCTCGGGACTGAAGCTTTCTTT	CATEGLGTEAFF
TRBV6-1	-	TRBJ1-3	TRBD1	TGTGCCAGCAGCTCCCAGGGGGCGACTGGAAACACCATATATTTT	CASSSQGATGNTIYF
TRBV14	-	TRBJ1-2	-	TGTGCCAGCAGCCACGGCACCCTCGCAGTAGGAAACTATGGCTACACCTTC	CASSHGTLAVGNYGYTF
TRBV6-6	-	TRBJ1-1	-	TGTGCCAGCAGTATCGGACTGGTGAACACTGAAGCTTTCTTT	CASSIGLVNTEAFF
TRBV19	-	TRBJ2-2	-	TGTGCCAGTAGAATGGACGGGGAGCTGTTTTTT	CASRMDGELFF
TRBV2	-	TRBJ1-5	TRBD1	TGTGCCAGCAGTGAGGACAGGGTGGGACAGCCCCAGCATTTT	CASSEDRVGQPQHF
TRBV2	-	TRBJ2-6	-	TGTGCCAGCAGAAGAGGCCAGACCTCTGGGGCCAACGTCCTGACTTTC	CASRRGQTSGANVLTF
TRBV19	-	TRBJ2-7	-	TGTGCCAGTAGTATAGACAGGGGCTACGAGCAGTACTTC	CASSIDRGYEQYF
TRBV28	-	TRBJ2-7	TRBD2	TGTGCCAGCAGTTTGCCCGGGGGGGTGGTTCCCTACGAGCAGTACTTC	CASSLPGGVVPYEQYF
TRBV11-2	-	TRBJ2-1	TRBD2	TGTGCCAGCAGCTTAAAGTTACTAGCGGGAACCTACAATGAGCAGTTCTTC	CASSLKLLAGTYNEQFF
TRBV19	-	TRBJ2-2	TRBD2	TGTGCCAGTAGTATAGGCCTAGCGGGAGTCGTCACCGGGGAGCTGTTTTTT	CASSIGLAGVVTGELFF
TRBV28	-	TRBJ2-7	-	TGTGCCAGCAGTTTAGCCGCAGGGGCAACCTACGAGCAGTACTTC	CASSLAAGATYEQYF
TRBV11-2	-	TRBJ2-5	TRBD2	TGTGCCAGCAGCTCACCCCGGGCTAGCGGGCCTAAGGGTCAAGAGACCCAGTACTTC	CASSSPRASGPKGQETQYF
TRBV5-1	-	TRBJ1-2	-	TGCGCCAGCAGCTTGGACAGGACCTATGGCTACACCTTC	CASSLDRTYGYTF
TRBV5-1	-	TRBJ1-1	-	TGCGCCAGCAGCGTCTCAGGGGCGGGTACTGAAGCTTTCTTT	CASSVSGAGTEAFF
TRBV30	-	TRBJ1-1	TRBD1	TGTGCCTGGAGAGGGACAGGGAGAGGGTCTGAAGCTTTCTTT	CAWRGTGRGSEAFF
TRBV10-3	-	TRBJ2-5	-	TGTGCCATCAGTGAATTTGGACGGTTACAAGAGACCCAGTACTTC	CAISEFGRLQETQYF
TRBV1	-	TRBJ2-3	-	TGCACCAGCAGCCAAGGGCAGGCGGCAGGAGATACGCAGTATTTT	CTSSQGQAAGDTQYF
TRBV30	-	TRBJ2-5	-	TGTGCCTGGAGTGTTGGGGGACTTCGGTACTTC	CAWSVGGLRYF
TRBV29-1	-	TRBJ2-3	-	TGCAGCGTTGTAAGGGACCTGGGCACAGATACGCAGTATTTT	CSVVRDLGTDTQYF
TRBV28	-	TRBJ2-1	-	TGTGCCAGCAGGCGGGACAGATACAATGAGCAGTTCTTC	CASRRDRYNEQFF
TRBV5-1	-	TRBJ2-7	TRBD1	TGCGCCAGCAGCTTGGGGGACAGGGATGCTGGGGAGCAGTACTTC	CASSLGDRDAGEQYF
TRBV18	-	TRBJ1-1	-	TGTGCCAGCTCAGAACAGGCTGAAGCTTTCTTT	CASSEQAEAFF
TRBV28	-	TRBJ1-1	TRBD1	TGTGCCAGCAGTTTAGCAGGGGGCCACCCTGAAGCTTTCTTT	CASSLAGGHPEAFF
TRBV5-1	-	TRBJ1-5	-	TGCGCCAGCAGCCTGGGGACCCAGGGACAGCCCCAGCATTTT	CASSLGTQGQPQHF
TRBV6-5	many	TRBJ2-7	TRBD2	TGTGCCAGCAGCCCCCCACGCGCGGGAGCCTACGAGCAGTACTTC	CASSPPRAGAYEQYF
TRBV5-1	-	TRBJ1-1	-	TGCGCCAGCAGCTTGGCCGGTATGGCCATGAACACTGAAGCTTTCTTT	CASSLAGMAMNTEAFF
TRBV11-3	-	TRBJ2-2	-	TGTGCCAGCAGCTCCCCGACCGGGGAGCTGTTTTTT	CASSSPTGELFF
TRBV14	once	TRBJ2-7	-	TGTGCCAGCAGCCAAGCAGGGGGGGACTACGAGCAGTACTTC	CASSQAGGDYEQYF
TRBV7-9	few	TRBJ2-1	-	TGTGCCAGCAGCTCGGGACTGGCCTACAATGAGCAGTTCTTC	CASSSGLAYNEQFF
TRBV30	-	TRBJ1-2	-	TGTGCCTGGAGTGTAGGCAGGTTAATCACCTTC	CAWSVGRLITF
TRBV28	few	TRBJ2-1	TRBD2	TGTGCCAGCAGTTTAAATAGCGGGAGGGCCGGAAATGAGCAGTTCTTC	CASSLNSGRAGNEQFF
TRBV7-8	-	TRBJ2-5	-	TGTGCCAGCAGCACAAGAACAGGGCCACGGGAGACCCAGTACTTC	CASSTRTGPRETQYF
TRBV27	-	TRBJ1-2	-	TGTGCCAGCAGTGCTCAGGGAAGGGGCTACACCTTC	CASSAQGRGYTF
TRBV14	-	TRBJ2-2	-	TGTGCCAGCAGCCAAGATAGGGGCCTGTCCCGGGAGCTGTTTTTT	CASSQDRGLSRELFF
TRBV19	once	TRBJ2-7	-	TGTGCCAGTAGTAATACCTACGAGCAGTACTTC	CASSNTYEQYF
TRBV27	few	TRBJ1-2	-	TGTGCCAGCAGTCCGTCGGGGGGGAATGGCTACACCTTC	CASSPSGGNGYTF
TRBV11-2	-	TRBJ2-7	TRBD1	TGTGCCAGCAGTTCAATGACTATGACAGGGTCAAACGAGCAGTACTTC	CASSSMTMTGSNEQYF
TRBV5-1	-	TRBJ2-1	-	TGCGCCAGCAGCTTGGTCCCCAGCGGGTTTAACAATGAGCAGTTCTTC	CASSLVPSGFNNEQFF
TRBV30	-	TRBJ2-1	TRBD1	TGTGCCTGGAGCAACCGGGACAGGGCCCGAGAGCAGTTCTTC	CAWSNRDRAREQFF
TRBV29-1	-	TRBJ1-1	-	TGCAGCGTCAGGGTGTCAGACACTGAAGCTTTCTTT	CSVRVSDTEAFF